The 15 T cell receptor beta chains below come from one sample, sequenced in a study of CD8 T cells in Susac syndrome. A quantity of about 0.45 to 1 ug RNA underwent reverse transcription using random hexamers. MiXCR, run by TCRdb on the immunoSEQ multiplex PCR reads, gives a single entry per CDR3 protein. Here the sample spans around 190,000 distinct CDR3 sequences, roughly 92% being singletons. Sample: CD4+ T cells from PBMCs. The receptors stem from a human donor in good health.

The CDR3 protein is CASSLRVLGLGDTQYF. As DNA, the CDR3 is TGTGCCAGCAGTTTAAGGGTTCTGGGCCTAGGGGATACGCAGTATTTT. The chain uses TRBV12-3 or TRBV12-4 and TRBJ2-3; D not certain. The V end lost 2 bases, the J end lost 6 bases, and 18 bases lay between the germline ends. The CDR3 has 16 amino acids.

The chain recombines TRBV5-8 with TRBJ2-3; D gene uncertain. The V gene lost 4 bases and the J gene lost 9 bases, with 6 bases spanning the gap. Germline assignment: CDR1 SGHTS and CDR2 YDEGEE. The CDR3 has 10 residues. CDR3 protein: CASSQLTQYF. Here the CDR3 DNA reads TGTGCCAGCAGCCAATTAACGCAGTATTTT.

DNA for the CDR3: TGCAGCACGCTAGGGGGGACCTACGAGCAGTACGTC. It is translated as CSTLGGTYEQYV. The rearrangement uses TRBV29-1 and TRBJ2-7; D assignment may be TRBD1 or TRBD2 (6 bases each). The V end lost 8 bases, the J end lost 2 bases, and 13 bases lay between the germline ends. Germline CDR1 is SQVTM and CDR2 is ANQGSEA. CDR3 length: 12 amino acids.

This clonotype was recorded once. This chain joins TRBV27 and TRBJ1-2; the D gene is possibly TRBD1 (5 bases). Germline V gives CDR1 MNHEY, CDR2 SMNVEV (reference sequence). There are 15 residues in the CDR3. With 5 bases removed from V and 2 bases from J, the gap between germline ends came to 15 bases. CDR3 coding DNA: TGTGCCAGCAGTGACCCAAAGCAGGGCAACTATGGCTACACCTTC. Translated, it gives CASSDPKQGNYGYTF.

The chain is built from TRBV9 and TRBJ2-1, with TRBD2 matching over 8 bases. The CDR3 loop spans 17 amino acids. CDR1 and CDR2 from the germline V gene are SGDLS and YYNGEE. Trimming cost V 1 base and J 13 bases; bases outside gene matches: 19. CDR3 region: CASSVRGVPGGPSSQFF. For the CDR3, the DNA is TGTGCCAGCAGCGTACGGGGAGTTCCGGGGGGGCCTTCAAGCCAGTTCTTC.

The chain has TRBV5-1 and TRBJ1-1, with D unresolved. The CDR3 length is 14 residues. Trimming took 2 bases from V and 4 from J, leaving 12 bases between them. Germline assignment: CDR1 SGHRS and CDR2 YFSETQ. The CDR3 nucleotides read TGCGCCAGCAGCTTAAGGCGAGGAGCCACTGAAGCTTTCTTT. Translation gives CASSLRRGATEAFF.

This chain joins TRBV4-3 and TRBJ1-2, with 7 bases matching TRBD1. Germline-derived CDR1 and CDR2 are LGHNA and YSLEER. Trimming at V came to 6 bases and at J to 8 bases, leaving 12 bases not matched to a gene. The CDR3 is made up of 14 amino acids. This chain's CDR3 is CASRQTGALSGYTF. The CDR3 region has the DNA TGCGCCAGCAGGCAAACAGGGGCCCTATCCGGCTACACCTTC.

This chain uses TRBV15 with TRBJ1-5, with D possibly being TRBD1 (6 bases). This CDR3 is built from 16 residues. Trimming stripped 0 bases from V and 11 bases from J, with 20 bases between. Germline CDR1 LNHNV, CDR2 YYDKDF (reference sequence). The CDR3 reads CATSRDGRDTGSAQHF. The CDR3 bases are TGTGCCACCAGCAGAGATGGTAGGGACACTGGATCAGCCCAGCATTTT.

The gene calls are TRBV7-9 and TRBJ2-3, with 9 bases that match TRBD1. The CDR3 is 15 amino acids. Trimming took 3 bases from V and 7 from J; bases not matched to a gene: 8. CDR1 is SEHNR, CDR2 FQNEAQ, per germline (reference sequence). The CDR3 region is CASSFGGTGQNTQYF. The CDR3 coding sequence is TGTGCCAGCAGCTTCGGAGGGACAGGGCAAAATACGCAGTATTTT.

The V call is TRBV19, the J call TRBJ1-2; D is unresolved. CDR3 length equals 15 residues. From germline, CDR1 is LNHDA and CDR2 SQIVND (reference sequence). The V gene lost 1 base and the J gene lost 5 bases, with 14 bases spanning the gap. CDR3 region: CASSIGMAAQYGYTF. As DNA, the CDR3 is TGTGCCAGTAGTATAGGGATGGCAGCGCAATATGGCTACACCTTC.

This rearrangement joins TRBV5-1 to TRBJ1-5; 7 bases align to TRBD1. CDR1 SGHRS and CDR2 YFSETQ come from the germline V gene. The junction had 7 bases not matched to a gene; V was cut back by 1 base and J by 6 bases. The CDR3 loop spans 15 amino acids. CDR3 nucleotides: TGCGCCAGCAGCTTGTATCCCGACAGGGTTCAGCCCCAGCATTTT. It yields the protein CASSLYPDRVQPQHF.

This clonotype was recorded only once. The J gene is TRBJ2-1, the V gene TRBV7-8; TRBD2 agrees at 10 bases. Trimming at V came to 1 base and at J to 5 bases, leaving 8 bases not matched to a gene. Germline V gene data show CDR1 as SGHVS and CDR2 as FQNEAQ. The CDR3 contains 17 residues. CDR3 DNA: TGTGCCAGCAGCTTAGGTTTAGGACTAGCGGTAGACAATGAGCAGTTCTTC. This codes for CASSLGLGLAVDNEQFF.

This chain joins TRBV6-1 and TRBJ1-5; D remains ambiguous. Per germline, CDR1 MNHNS and CDR2 SASEGT. V was clipped by 6 bases and J by 6 bases, with 15 bases between them. The CDR3 is 14 amino acids. In nucleotides, the CDR3 is TGTGCCAGCAGACTTGAAAGGGAGGGTCAGCCCCAGCATTTT. Translated, it gives CASRLEREGQPQHF.

This sequence joins TRBV29-1 and TRBJ2-3, with 7 bases lining up with TRBD2. J gave up 6 bases and V 5 bases, and 11 bases lay outside the gene matches. The CDR3 totals 14 residues. Germline CDR1 and CDR2: SQVTM and ANQGSEA. CDR3 DNA sequence: TGCAGCGTTCGGCAGCGGGGAGGTGGGGATACGCAGTATTTT. Its translation is CSVRQRGGGDTQYF.

This sequence joins TRBV10-3 and TRBJ2-7; D perhaps matches TRBD1 (5 bases). Germline CDR1 and CDR2: ENHRY and SYGVKD. The CDR3 loop spans 14 amino acids. Trimming cost V 0 bases and J 2 bases, with 8 bases left between them. Here the CDR3 DNA reads TGTGCCATCAGTGAGTCCAGGGTACCCTACGAGCAGTACTTC. Protein product: CAISESRVPYEQYF.